These 25 T cell receptor beta chains were all obtained from the same sample, sequenced in a study of shared clonotypes between healthy human individuals. Sequencing was performed with immunoSEQ multiplex PCR; in TCRdb, only in-frame clones are kept and a portion is missing. This table has some 2.3 million clones, approximately 95% appearing once. The source material was naive CD4+ T cells from PBMCs. Subset here: CD45RA+ positively selected. These receptors all come from a young man in good health. Some clones in this sample may be carry-over from other donors' samples.

The chain couples TRBV23-1 to TRBJ2-4; the D gene could be TRBD1 or TRBD2 (5 bases each). TRBV23-1 is placed among ORFs of uncertain function. The CDR3 has 16 amino acids. V lost 0 bases to trimming and J lost 9 bases, with 18 bases between them. CDR3 protein: CASSQSPGRAEGIQYF. Written as DNA, the CDR3 is TGCGCCAGCAGTCAATCCCCAGGCAGGGCTGAGGGCATTCAGTACTTC.

Regarding this clone: The sample holds other DNA sequences that translate to the same CDR3. The gene calls are TRBV28 and TRBJ1-2; perhaps TRBD1 as D (5 bases). This CDR3 comprises 14 residues. V shed 3 bases and J shed 3 bases, with 11 bases lying between them. Germline CDR1 reads MDHEN; CDR2 reads SYDVKM. Here the CDR3 reads CASSFGGDDYGYTF. Written as DNA, the CDR3 is TGTGCCAGCAGTTTTGGGGGGGACGACTATGGCTACACCTTC.

This chain uses TRBV6-5 with TRBJ2-7; TRBD1 aligns across 7 bases. V shed 6 bases and J 1 base; nucleotides not matched to a gene: 6. Germline CDR1 and CDR2: MNHEY and SVGAGI. The CDR3 loop spans 14 amino acids. The CDR3 here is CASSRLQGSYEQYF. For the CDR3, the DNA is TGTGCCAGCAGCCGCCTACAGGGGTCCTACGAGCAGTACTTC.

The V and J genes are TRBV5-1 and TRBJ2-5; maybe TRBD2 (5 bases). CDR3 length: 13 amino acids. V was pared by 2 bases and J by 5 bases, with 10 bases between. The germline V gene has CDR1 SGHRS and CDR2 YFSETQ. CDR3 nucleotide sequence: TGCGCCAGCAGCTTCGGGGTTTTGGAGACCCAGTACTTC. Translating gives CASSFGVLETQYF.

V usage is TRBV19 and J usage is TRBJ2-1; 12 bases map to TRBD2. J was trimmed by 6 bases and V by 9 bases; bases with no gene match: 18. The germline gives CDR1 LNHDA, CDR2 SQIVND (reference sequence). The CDR3 runs 18 residues. CDR3 sequence: CASAPHTSGRTEINEQFF. CDR3 DNA: TGTGCCAGCGCTCCCCACACTAGCGGGAGGACCGAGATCAATGAGCAGTTCTTC. The full variable domain, with the rest looked up from reference TRBV19 and TRBJ2-1, is DGGITQSPKYLFRKEGQNVTLSCEQNLNHDAMYWYRQDPGQGLRLIYYSQIVNDFQKGDIAEGYSVSREKKESFPLTVTSAQKNPTAFYLCASAPHTSGRTEINEQFFGPGTRLTVL.

The V gene is TRBV6-6, the J gene TRBJ1-2; D is perhaps TRBD1 (5 bases). The CDR3 sequence is 15 residues long. Germline CDR1 reads MNHNY; CDR2 reads SVGAGI (reference sequence). Trimming took 6 bases from V and 5 from J, leaving 19 bases between them. The CDR3: CASRPFTGGRYGYTF. CDR3 sequence (DNA): TGTGCCAGCAGACCCTTTACCGGGGGTAGGTATGGCTACACCTTC.

This chain links TRBV5-1 with TRBJ1-4; 7 nucleotides agree with TRBD1. CDR3 length: 18 amino acids. CDR1 SGHRS and CDR2 YFSETQ come from the germline V gene. With V trimmed by 4 bases and J by 7 bases, 19 bases remained unmatched. In nucleotides, the CDR3 is TGCGCCAGCAGCGACCACAGGGGCGTTCTCGTGGGGAGTGAAAAACTGTTTTTT. Amino acids: CASSDHRGVLVGSEKLFF.

The chain recombines TRBV10-1 with TRBJ2-5, with 7 positions matching TRBD2. This CDR3 region has 14 residues. V was clipped by 5 bases and J by 1 base; unmatched bases: 4. The germline gives CDR1 WNHNN, CDR2 SYGVQD (reference sequence). The chain's CDR3 is CASSPSGIQETQYF. The CDR3, as DNA: TGCGCCAGCAGTCCTAGCGGAATCCAAGAGACCCAGTACTTC.

The rearrangement uses TRBV5-1 and TRBJ2-7; 11 bases line up with TRBD2. Germline CDR1 reads SGHRS; CDR2 reads YFSETQ. CDR3 size: 15 residues. J lost 4 bases, V lost 4 bases, and 7 bases had no gene match. CDR3 in amino acids: CASSVGTSGFYEQYF. CDR3 bases: TGCGCCAGCAGCGTAGGGACTAGCGGTTTTTACGAGCAGTACTTC. Drawing the rest from reference TRBV5-1 and TRBJ2-7, the complete variable domain is KAGVTQTPRYLIKTRGQQVTLSCSPISGHRSVSWYQQTPGQGLQFLFEYFSETQRNKGNFPGRFSGRQFSNSRSEMNVSTLELGDSALYLCASSVGTSGFYEQYFGPGTRLTVT.

The gene calls are TRBV7-3 and TRBJ2-7, with 9 positions matching TRBD1. J was trimmed by 6 bases and V by 2 bases; bases with no gene match: 5. The germline gives CDR1 SGHTA, CDR2 FQGTGA. This CDR3 has 14 amino acids. CDR3 residues: CASSLVGQGSEQYF. CDR3 nucleotides: TGTGCCAGCAGCTTAGTGGGACAGGGCAGCGAGCAGTACTTC. Full variable domain (missing parts from reference TRBV7-3 and TRBJ2-7): GAGVSQTPSNKVTEKGKYVELRCDPISGHTALYWYRQSLGQGPEFLIYFQGTGAADDSGLPNDRFFAVRPEGSVSTLKIQRTERGDSAVYLCASSLVGQGSEQYFGPGTRLTVT.

Remarks on this clone: The same CDR3 is also encoded by other DNA sequences in this sample. The J gene is TRBJ1-1, the V gene TRBV5-1; D not resolved. The CDR3 covers 14 residues. The V gene lost 2 bases and the J gene lost 4 bases, with 12 bases spanning the gap. Germline V gives CDR1 SGHRS, CDR2 YFSETQ. CDR3 sequence (DNA): TGCGCCAGCAGCTTCCTGGGTGGGAGCACTGAAGCTTTCTTT. Translation gives CASSFLGGSTEAFF.

The CDR3 nucleotides are TGTGCCAGCAGCACATACCGGGAGCAGTCCAAAAACATTCAGTACTTC. Amino acids: CASSTYREQSKNIQYF. This rearrangement joins TRBV7-8 to TRBJ2-4, with D tentatively TRBD2 (6 bases). CDR1 and CDR2 (germline): SGHVS, FQNEAQ. This CDR3 has 16 residues. Trimming shortened V by 5 bases and J by 2 bases, and 16 bases separated the two germline ends.

About this clone itself: Different DNA sequences within this sample yield the same CDR3. J is TRBJ2-3 and V is TRBV18; D is ambiguous. The germline gives CDR1 KGHSH, CDR2 LQKENI. The length of the CDR3 is 13 residues. The V gene lost 3 bases and the J gene lost 0 bases, with 4 bases spanning the gap. CDR3 DNA sequence: TGTGCCAGCTCACCCCAAAGCACAGATACGCAGTATTTT. Amino acids: CASSPQSTDTQYF.

The chain has TRBV29-1 and TRBJ2-2, with D perhaps matching TRBD1 or TRBD2 (5 bases each). CDR1 is SQVTM and CDR2 is ANQGSEA in the germline V gene. Trimming took off 6 bases at V and 3 bases at J, with 14 bases between the two ends. The CDR3 contains 14 residues. Here the CDR3 reads CSVGLMRDTGELFF. CDR3 in DNA: TGCAGCGTGGGGCTGATGAGGGACACCGGGGAGCTGTTTTTT.

This chain joins TRBV7-8 and TRBJ2-1; 11 positions match TRBD2. The length of the CDR3 is 15 residues. With V trimmed by 1 base and J by 6 bases, 2 bases remained unmatched. Germline V gene data show CDR1 as SGHVS and CDR2 as FQNEAQ. The CDR3 coding sequence is TGTGCCAGCAGCTTAGTACTAGCGGGAGTCAATGAGCAGTTCTTC. It encodes CASSLVLAGVNEQFF.

J is TRBJ1-1 and V is TRBV27; TRBD1 aligns across 8 bases. CDR1 MNHEY and CDR2 SMNVEV come from the germline V gene (reference sequence). Unmatched junction bases numbered 6, after V lost 7 bases and J lost 5 bases. The CDR3 is made up of 13 amino acids. CDR3 loop: CASKWTGRTEAFF. DNA of the CDR3: TGTGCCAGCAAATGGACAGGGCGGACTGAAGCTTTCTTT.

The gene calls are TRBV7-9 and TRBJ1-1; the D is unclear. Germline values: CDR1 SEHNR, CDR2 FQNEAQ (reference sequence). The CDR3 length is 13 residues. V dropped 7 bases and J dropped 4 bases, with 13 bases sitting between them. The CDR3 region has the DNA TGTGCCAGCAACCCGACCCTTCTCACTGAAGCTTTCTTT. This sequence encodes CASNPTLLTEAFF.

DNA of the CDR3: TGTGCCAGCAGTTGGGGACTAGCGGGAGTTGAAGATACGCAGTATTTT. Translation: CASSWGLAGVEDTQYF. V usage is TRBV6-7 and J usage is TRBJ2-3; 14 bases fit TRBD2. TRBV6-7 is an open reading frame, and its role is uncertain. The CDR3 runs 16 residues. Trimming removed 4 bases from V and 5 bases from J; junction bases left unmatched: 5.

V usage is TRBV10-3 and J usage is TRBJ2-3; maybe TRBD2 (5 bases). The CDR3 has 15 residues. Trimming removed 6 bases at V and 2 bases at J, with 15 bases between. The V gene's germline CDR1 is ENHRY and CDR2 SYGVKD. For the CDR3, the DNA is TGTGCCATCAGGTCTCCGGGGAGTAACACAGATACGCAGTATTTT. This encodes CAIRSPGSNTDTQYF.

V usage is TRBV7-9 and J usage is TRBJ2-2; D unclear. The V end lost 2 bases, the J end lost 2 bases, and 12 bases lay between the germline ends. Germline lookup yields CDR1 SEHNR and CDR2 FQNEAQ (reference sequence). This CDR3 is built from 16 residues. The CDR3 nucleotides read TGTGCCAGCAGCTTACATAAGAACCAAAACACCGGGGAGCTGTTTTTT. Encoded protein: CASSLHKNQNTGELFF. The full variable domain, in which reference TRBV7-9 and TRBJ2-2 provide the parts outside the CDR3, is DTGVSQNPRHKITKRGQNVTFRCDPISEHNRLYWYRQTLGQGPEFLTYFQNEAQLEKSRLLSDRFSAERPKGSFSTLEIQRTEQGDSAMYLCASSLHKNQNTGELFFGEGSRLTVL.

This clone was seen only once. The V gene is TRBV5-1, the J gene TRBJ2-5; TRBD1 matches 9 bases. CDR1 is SGHRS and CDR2 is YFSETQ in the germline V gene. This CDR3 spans 15 amino acids. V dropped 1 base and J dropped 4; count of bases not matched to a gene: 5. Here the CDR3 DNA reads TGCGCCAGCAGCTTGCGGACAGGGGCAATAGAGACCCAGTACTTC. Translation: CASSLRTGAIETQYF.

The chain uses TRBV9 and TRBJ1-3; no definite D call. The CDR3 runs to 14 residues. Trimming pared 0 bases from V and 2 bases from J, leaving 6 bases between. Germline-derived CDR1 and CDR2 are SGDLS and YYNGEE. The CDR3 coding sequence is TGTGCCAGCAGCGTAGATCTAGCTGGAAACACCATATATTTT. Translation: CASSVDLAGNTIYF. Full variable domain (remainder filled in from reference TRBV9 and TRBJ1-3): DSGVTQTPKHLITATGQRVTLRCSPRSGDLSVYWYQQSLDQGLQFLIQYYNGEERAKGNILERFSAQQFPDLHSELNLSSLELGDSALYFCASSVDLAGNTIYFGEGSWLTVV.

The V and J genes are TRBV4-1 and TRBJ2-1, with TRBD2 matching over 10 bases. The CDR3 covers 16 residues. Germline V gives CDR1 MGHRA, CDR2 YSYEKL. J gave up 8 bases and V 2 bases, and 9 bases lay outside the gene matches. The CDR3 region is CASSQNLAGVGDEQFF. CDR3 sequence (DNA): TGCGCCAGCAGCCAAAACCTAGCGGGAGTAGGGGATGAGCAGTTCTTC.

The J gene is TRBJ1-1, the V gene TRBV28, with TRBD1 matching over 7 bases. There are 14 residues in the CDR3. J lost 4 bases, V lost 5 bases, and 7 bases had no gene match. CDR1 MDHEN and CDR2 SYDVKM come from the germline V gene. The CDR3 DNA sequence: TGTGCCAGCAGTATAGCAGGGGGGGTCACTGAAGCTTTCTTT. This sequence encodes CASSIAGGVTEAFF.

The rearrangement joins TRBV2 to TRBJ2-5; TRBD1 matches 8 bases. This CDR3 comprises 14 residues. Germline loops: CDR1 SNHLY, CDR2 FYNNEI. V trimming: 6 bases; J trimming: 0 bases; junction bases outside the gene matches: 3. CDR3 in DNA: TGTGCCAGCAGAAGGACAGGGCACCAAGAGACCCAGTACTTC. Translating gives CASRRTGHQETQYF.